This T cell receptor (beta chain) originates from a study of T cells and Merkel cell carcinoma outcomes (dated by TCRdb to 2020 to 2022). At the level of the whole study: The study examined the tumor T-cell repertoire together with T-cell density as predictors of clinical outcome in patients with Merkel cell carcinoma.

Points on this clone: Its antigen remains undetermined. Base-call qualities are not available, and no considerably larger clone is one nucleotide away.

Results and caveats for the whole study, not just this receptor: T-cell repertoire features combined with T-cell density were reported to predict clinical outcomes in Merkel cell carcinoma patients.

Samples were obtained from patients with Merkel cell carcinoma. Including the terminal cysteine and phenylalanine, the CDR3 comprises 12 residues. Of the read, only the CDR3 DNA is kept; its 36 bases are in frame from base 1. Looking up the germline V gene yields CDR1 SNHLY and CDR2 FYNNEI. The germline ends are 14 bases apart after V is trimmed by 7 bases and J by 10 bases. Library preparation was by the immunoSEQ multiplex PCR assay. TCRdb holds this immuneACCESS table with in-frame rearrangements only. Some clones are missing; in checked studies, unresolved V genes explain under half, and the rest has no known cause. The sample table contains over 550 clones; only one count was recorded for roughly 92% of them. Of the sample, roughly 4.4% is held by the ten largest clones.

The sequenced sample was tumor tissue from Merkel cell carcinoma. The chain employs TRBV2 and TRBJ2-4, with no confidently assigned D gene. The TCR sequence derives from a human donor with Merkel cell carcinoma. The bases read TGTGCCAGCAACCGGGCTCCCCCGATTCAGTACTTC. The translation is CASNRAPPIQYF.